Listed here are 20 T cell receptor beta chains from one sample, sequenced in a study of OX40 agonist ivuxolimab in advanced cancers. The method was immunoSEQ multiplex PCR; TCRdb's version includes in-frame clones alone and lacks a portion of them. The table records 75,000 to 90,000 clones, more than 90% of them present only once. Here the sequenced sample was CD4+ or CD8+ T cells sorted from blood, taken in a trial of the OX40 agonist ivuxolimab. The receptors shown here come from an adult with an advanced solid tumor such as melanoma, head and neck, liver or kidney cancer.

The chain combines TRBV7-9 with TRBJ1-3; D not certain. The CDR3 spans 12 residues. Trimming pared 6 bases from V and 2 bases from J, leaving 5 bases between. The V gene's germline CDR1 is SEHNR and CDR2 FQNEAQ (reference sequence). The CDR3 bases are TGTGCCAGCAGACGGACTGGAAACACCATATATTTT. Translating gives CASRRTGNTIYF.

The V and J genes are TRBV5-1 and TRBJ1-3, with D possibly matching TRBD1 (6 bases). V was clipped by 5 bases and J by 6 bases, with 15 bases between them. The CDR3 is 14 residues long. From germline, CDR1 is SGHRS and CDR2 YFSETQ. The CDR3 DNA is TGCGCCAGCAGACTACAGGGTGCTGAAAACACCATATATTTT. Translation: CASRLQGAENTIYF.

The CDR3 loop reads CASSLVGGSTDTQYF. The CDR3 region has the DNA TGCGCCAGCAGCTTGGTAGGGGGAAGCACAGATACGCAGTATTTT. The chain employs TRBV5-1 and TRBJ2-3; D may be TRBD1 (6 bases). With 0 bases removed from V and 0 bases from J, the gap between germline ends came to 8 bases. The CDR3 runs to 15 residues. CDR1 SGHRS and CDR2 YFSETQ come from the germline V gene.

The chain couples TRBV15 to TRBJ2-7, with 8 bases matching TRBD1. The CDR3 contains 15 residues. The germline V gene encodes CDR1 LNHNV and CDR2 YYDKDF (reference sequence). V trimming: 2 bases; J trimming: 2 bases; junction bases outside the gene matches: 5. CDR3 nucleotides: TGTGCCACCAGCAGATCAGGGACAGGCGCCTACGAGCAGTACTTC. Amino acids: CATSRSGTGAYEQYF.

This chain uses TRBV29-1 with TRBJ1-3, with D unclear. Looked up from germline, CDR1 is SQVTM and CDR2 is ANQGSEA. CDR3 length equals 16 residues. Trimming removed 0 bases from V and 0 bases from J, with 12 bases in between. In DNA form, the CDR3 reads TGCAGCGTTGAAGATTTGGCAGCCAACTCTGGAAACACCATATATTTT. It translates to CSVEDLAANSGNTIYF.

This sequence joins TRBV11-2 and TRBJ1-1; D might be TRBD1 (6 bases). CDR3 length: 16 residues. The V and J ends lost 0 bases and 6 bases respectively, with 17 bases between them. Germline V gives CDR1 SGHAT, CDR2 FQNNGV. The DNA of the CDR3 is TGTGCCAGCAGCTTAGAGCGGGGGGCGGCATACTCTGAAGCTTTCTTT. Amino acids: CASSLERGAAYSEAFF.

This rearrangement joins TRBV11-2 to TRBJ1-4; D is unresolved. There are 15 residues in the CDR3. CDR1 and CDR2 (germline): SGHAT, FQNNGV. Between the trimmed V and J ends, which lost 4 bases and 4 bases, there was a span of 13 bases. The DNA for the CDR3 is TGTGCCAGCAGCTCTAGGGCGGCCAATAATGAAAAACTGTTTTTT. This codes for CASSSRAANNEKLFF.

The genes are TRBV30 and TRBJ2-2, with 11 bases lining up with TRBD2. The junction had 3 bases not matched to a gene; V was cut back by 3 bases and J by 6 bases. The length of the CDR3 is 14 residues. Germline CDR1 reads GTSNPN; CDR2 reads SVGIG (reference sequence). The CDR3 DNA reads TGTGCCTGGAGGGGACTAGCGGAATCCGGGGAGCTGTTTTTT. Translation: CAWRGLAESGELFF.

This sequence joins TRBV5-1 and TRBJ2-5; TRBD2 matches at 8 bases. V lost 0 bases, J lost 5 bases, and 9 bases stayed unmatched. Germline CDR1 reads SGHRS; CDR2 reads YFSETQ. The CDR3 length is 16 residues. The CDR3 here is CASSLAGGRSLETQYF. Here the CDR3 DNA reads TGCGCCAGCAGCTTGGCTGGCGGGAGGAGTTTGGAGACCCAGTACTTC.

The genes are TRBV7-3 and TRBJ1-2; 7 nucleotides agree with TRBD1. Unmatched junction bases numbered 6, after V lost 4 bases and J lost 7 bases. Looked up from germline, CDR1 is SGHTA and CDR2 is FQGTGA. The CDR3 runs to 13 residues. CDR3 in DNA: TGTGCCAGCAGCTCCCAGGGGGGTCTTGGCTACACCTTC. This codes for CASSSQGGLGYTF. Filled out from reference TRBV7-3 and TRBJ1-2, the complete variable domain reads GAGVSQTPSNKVTEKGKYVELRCDPISGHTALYWYRQSLGQGPEFLIYFQGTGAADDSGLPNDRFFAVRPEGSVSTLKIQRTERGDSAVYLCASSSQGGLGYTFGSGTRLTVV.

The V and J genes are TRBV29-1 and TRBJ2-7; no clear D. Germline V gene sequence: CDR1 SQVTM, CDR2 ANQGSEA. CDR3 length: 11 amino acids. V lost 5 bases and J 4 bases, leaving 9 bases between the germline ends. CDR3 sequence: CSVQRSYEQYF. CDR3 DNA sequence: TGCAGCGTTCAAAGAAGTTACGAGCAGTACTTC.

This chain links TRBV5-1 with TRBJ2-3, with a possible D match to TRBD2 (5 bases). The length of the CDR3 is 14 residues. Trimming took 0 bases from V and 3 from J, leaving 8 bases between them. Germline CDR1 and CDR2: SGHRS and YFSETQ. The CDR3 DNA reads TGCGCCAGCAGCTTGGTTGGACTGACAGATACGCAGTATTTT. Translation gives CASSLVGLTDTQYF.

This sequence joins TRBV19 and TRBJ2-7; 8 bases map to TRBD2. Germline V gene data show CDR1 as LNHDA and CDR2 as SQIVND (reference sequence). This CDR3 comprises 16 residues. V shed 3 bases and J 2 bases; nucleotides not matched to a gene: 9. CDR3 nucleotide sequence: TGTGCCAGTAGTATGCCCCAGCGGGAGAACACCTACGAGCAGTACTTC. Amino acids: CASSMPQRENTYEQYF.

The J gene is TRBJ2-2, the V gene TRBV18; the match to TRBD1 covers 8 bases. The CDR3 extends over 15 amino acids. Germline trimming cut 4 bases from V and 4 bases from J; bases unmatched to any gene: 5. Germline V gene data show CDR1 as KGHSH and CDR2 as LQKENI. As DNA, the CDR3 is TGTGCCAGCTCACACGGGACAGGAGGCACCGGGGAGCTGTTTTTT. Its protein is CASSHGTGGTGELFF.

This chain links TRBV15 with TRBJ2-3; either TRBD1 or TRBD2 may fit D (5 bases each). Per the germline V gene, CDR1 is LNHNV and CDR2 is YYDKDF (reference sequence). Trimming left V 5 bases short and J 1 base short, with 13 bases between. The CDR3 length is 15 residues. In nucleotides, the CDR3 is TGTGCCACCAGCGGGACGCGGTCCCGCACAGATACGCAGTATTTT. It is translated as CATSGTRSRTDTQYF.

The genes are TRBV15 and TRBJ2-1; TRBD2 matches at 7 bases. Germline CDR1 is LNHNV and CDR2 is YYDKDF (reference sequence). J lost 3 bases, V lost 5 bases, and 10 bases had no gene match. The CDR3 has 16 amino acids. CDR3 sequence (DNA): TGTGCCACCAGCGGACGTCCTAGCGGCCTCTACAATGAGCAGTTCTTC. Translated: CATSGRPSGLYNEQFF.

The chain is built from TRBV2 and TRBJ2-5; 11 bases are shared with TRBD2. After removal of 6 bases from V and 3 bases from J, the junction contained 9 bases not matched to a gene. Germline V gene lookup returns CDR1 SNHLY and CDR2 FYNNEI. The CDR3 is 16 amino acids. The CDR3 here is CASSKELLAGEETQYF. CDR3 DNA sequence: TGTGCCAGCAGCAAAGAGCTACTAGCGGGGGAAGAGACCCAGTACTTC. Using reference TRBV2 and TRBJ2-5 for the parts outside the CDR3, the full variable domain is EPEVTQTPSHQVTQMGQEVILRCVPISNHLYFYWYRQILGQKVEFLVSFYNNEISEKSEIFDDQFSVERPDGSNFTLKIRSTKLEDSAMYFCASSKELLAGEETQYFGPGTRLLVL.

J is TRBJ2-3 and V is TRBV7-3; 14 nucleotides match TRBD2. The CDR3 spans 16 residues. Unmatched junction bases numbered 2, after V lost 2 bases and J lost 4 bases. The germline gives CDR1 SGHTA, CDR2 FQGTGA. CDR3 region: CASSLGLAGGPDTQYF. The CDR3 region has the DNA TGTGCCAGCAGCTTAGGACTAGCGGGGGGACCAGATACGCAGTATTTT.

This clone was picked up one time. V is TRBV19 and J is TRBJ1-3; D uncertain. Trimming removed 6 bases from V and 0 bases from J, with 15 bases in between. The CDR3 is made up of 16 amino acids. From germline, CDR1 is LNHDA and CDR2 SQIVND (reference sequence). The CDR3 loop is CASSGPRTGSGNTIYF. DNA of the CDR3: TGTGCCAGTAGCGGGCCTCGGACGGGCTCTGGAAACACCATATATTTT. The full variable domain, rest sourced from reference TRBV19 and TRBJ1-3, is DGGITQSPKYLFRKEGQNVTLSCEQNLNHDAMYWYRQDPGQGLRLIYYSQIVNDFQKGDIAEGYSVSREKKESFPLTVTSAQKNPTAFYLCASSGPRTGSGNTIYFGEGSWLTVV.

The J gene is TRBJ2-3, the V gene TRBV5-1; 7 bases match TRBD2. The CDR3 consists of 19 residues. V shed 0 bases and J 0 bases; nucleotides not matched to a gene: 13. Germline CDR1 is SGHRS and CDR2 is YFSETQ. The CDR3 nucleotides are TGCGCCAGCAGCTTGGCTATGCTAGCGGCGGGGACTAGCACAGATACGCAGTATTTT. Protein: CASSLAMLAAGTSTDTQYF.